A selection of T cell receptor beta chains follows, all from one sample in a study of shared clonotypes between healthy human individuals. Sequencing was performed with immunoSEQ multiplex PCR; in TCRdb, only in-frame clones are kept and a portion is missing. The table shows hundreds of thousands of clones, with around 96% occurring only once. Input material: naive CD8+ T cells sorted from blood. These receptors all stem from a man younger than 45 in good health. Each CDR3 is given with its conserved first and last residue. The D gene is left open where the match is weak. Part of the rows lack a size; the others show once, few, many or a class for expanded clones.

V gene: TRBV5-1
J gene: TRBJ2-7
clone size: NA
D gene: TRBD1
CDR3 DNA: TGCGCCAGCAGCTTGGGCAGGGGACAGGGGGCTTACGAGCAGTACTTC
CDR3 protein: CASSLGRGQGAYEQYF

V gene: TRBV27
J gene: TRBJ2-3
clone size: NA
D gene: NA
CDR3 DNA: TGTGCCAGCCAGACGGTTTTCGGCACAGATACGCAGTATTTT
CDR3 protein: CASQTVFGTDTQYF

V gene: TRBV29-1
J gene: TRBJ1-3
clone size: NA
D gene: NA
CDR3 DNA: TGCAGCGTTGAAGATCTCGACAGGTCTGGAAACACCATATATTTT
CDR3 protein: CSVEDLDRSGNTIYF

V gene: TRBV9
J gene: TRBJ2-7
clone size: NA
D gene: NA
CDR3 DNA: TGTGCCAGCAGCGTAGGGACGACCTCCTACGAGCAGTACTTC
CDR3 protein: CASSVGTTSYEQYF

V gene: TRBV7-9
J gene: TRBJ2-1
clone size: NA
D gene: TRBD1
CDR3 DNA: TGTGCCAGCAGCTTAGCGAGGCAGGGGGCTTTTCTCAATGAGCAGTTCTTC
CDR3 protein: CASSLARQGAFLNEQFF

V gene: TRBV28
J gene: TRBJ2-7
clone size: once
D gene: NA
CDR3 DNA: TGTGCCAGCAGTCCCCAAAGTGACAGAGAGTCTTACGAGCAGTACTTC
CDR3 protein: CASSPQSDRESYEQYF

V gene: TRBV27
J gene: TRBJ1-1
clone size: NA
D gene: NA
CDR3 DNA: TGTGCCAGCAGTTTTGGCAGCCAGAACACTGAAGCTTTCTTT
CDR3 protein: CASSFGSQNTEAFF

V gene: TRBV9
J gene: TRBJ2-7
clone size: NA
D gene: NA
CDR3 DNA: TGTGCCAGCGGGAGAACCGGCGAGCAGTACTTC
CDR3 protein: CASGRTGEQYF

V gene: TRBV5-4
J gene: TRBJ2-2
clone size: once
D gene: NA
CDR3 DNA: TGTGCCTTTCCCCGCGCCGGGTCGAACACCGGGGAGCTGTTTTTT
CDR3 protein: CAFPRAGSNTGELFF

V gene: TRBV16
J gene: TRBJ2-2
clone size: NA
D gene: NA
CDR3 DNA: TGTGCCAGCAGCCAATTGAGGAACGGGGAGCTGTTTTTT
CDR3 protein: CASSQLRNGELFF

V gene: TRBV27
J gene: TRBJ2-7
clone size: NA
D gene: TRBD1
CDR3 DNA: TGTGCCAGCAGTGCGTACAGGGGGCTCGAGGACGAGCAGTACTTC
CDR3 protein: CASSAYRGLEDEQYF

V gene: TRBV7-9
J gene: TRBJ2-1
clone size: NA
D gene: NA
CDR3 DNA: TGTGCCAGCAGCTCTGGACTAACTACTCACAATGAGCAGTTCTTC
CDR3 protein: CASSSGLTTHNEQFF

V gene: TRBV27
J gene: TRBJ1-4
clone size: NA
D gene: NA
CDR3 DNA: TGTGCCAGCAGTTTTGTAGCAACTAATGAAAAACTGTTTTTT
CDR3 protein: CASSFVATNEKLFF

V gene: TRBV7-8
J gene: TRBJ1-3
clone size: once
D gene: NA
CDR3 DNA: TGTGCCAGCAGTTCCCATGTGGGTTCGGCTGGAAACACCATATATTTT
CDR3 protein: CASSSHVGSAGNTIYF

V gene: TRBV5-1
J gene: TRBJ2-7
clone size: NA
D gene: NA
CDR3 DNA: TGCGCCAGCAGCTTGGGGGACACCGAGCAGTACTTC
CDR3 protein: CASSLGDTEQYF

V gene: TRBV7-9
J gene: TRBJ2-7
clone size: NA
D gene: NA
CDR3 DNA: TGTGCCAGCAGCTTAGGAGGGATTGAGCAGTACTTC
CDR3 protein: CASSLGGIEQYF

V gene: TRBV28
J gene: TRBJ2-1
clone size: NA
D gene: TRBD2
CDR3 DNA: TGTGCCAGCAGTTTAGGCCAACCCCCCCTAGCGGGAGTGGGGAATGAGCAGTTCTTC
CDR3 protein: CASSLGQPPLAGVGNEQFF

V gene: TRBV4-2
J gene: TRBJ2-3
clone size: NA
D gene: TRBD2
CDR3 DNA: TGTGCCAGCAGCCAAGATTGGCGGACTAGCGGGAATACGCAGTATTTT
CDR3 protein: CASSQDWRTSGNTQYF

V gene: TRBV4-3
J gene: TRBJ2-2
clone size: NA
D gene: TRBD2
CDR3 DNA: TGCGCCAGCAGCCAAGGACTAGCGGGACTCGTCGGGGAGCTGTTTTTT
CDR3 protein: CASSQGLAGLVGELFF

V gene: TRBV27
J gene: TRBJ2-7
clone size: NA
D gene: NA
CDR3 DNA: TGTGCCAGCAGTTCAGGGGTCGAGCAGTACTTC
CDR3 protein: CASSSGVEQYF

V gene: TRBV7-2
J gene: TRBJ2-7
clone size: NA
D gene: NA
CDR3 DNA: TGTGCCAGCAGCCCTGGGGCCTCCTACGAGCAGTACTTC
CDR3 protein: CASSPGASYEQYF

V gene: TRBV2
J gene: TRBJ2-6
clone size: NA
D gene: NA
CDR3 DNA: TGTGCCAGCTACAGTAGAACTGGGGCCAACGTCCTGACTTTC
CDR3 protein: CASYSRTGANVLTF

V gene: TRBV19
J gene: TRBJ2-7
clone size: NA
D gene: NA
CDR3 DNA: TGTGCCAGTACCGACGCTTACGAGCAGTACTTC
CDR3 protein: CASTDAYEQYF

V gene: TRBV9
J gene: TRBJ2-1
clone size: NA
D gene: TRBD2
CDR3 DNA: TGTGCCAGCGAACTAGCGGGAGAAGGTGAGCAGTTCTTC
CDR3 protein: CASELAGEGEQFF

V gene: TRBV4-1
J gene: TRBJ1-5
clone size: NA
D gene: TRBD1
CDR3 DNA: TGCGCCAGCAGCCAAGGCCTGACAGGGTCCCAGCCCCAGCATTTT
CDR3 protein: CASSQGLTGSQPQHF

V gene: TRBV2
J gene: TRBJ1-2
clone size: NA
D gene: NA
CDR3 DNA: TGTGCCAGCATAGGAGGACCCCGAGGGGGCTACACCTTC
CDR3 protein: CASIGGPRGGYTF

V gene: TRBV25-1
J gene: TRBJ2-2
clone size: NA
D gene: NA
CDR3 DNA: TGTGCCAGCAGTGAATCCTGGGGGCTCAGCTTGAACACCGGGGAGCTGTTTTTT
CDR3 protein: CASSESWGLSLNTGELFF

V gene: TRBV2
J gene: TRBJ2-1
clone size: NA
D gene: TRBD1
CDR3 DNA: TGTGCCAGCAGGAGGGACAGGGGACTAAACAATGAGCAGTTCTTC
CDR3 protein: CASRRDRGLNNEQFF

V gene: TRBV30
J gene: TRBJ2-7
clone size: NA
D gene: NA
CDR3 DNA: TGTGCCTGGACCAGAGGGGAGGTAATGGGCGAGCAGTACTTC
CDR3 protein: CAWTRGEVMGEQYF

V gene: TRBV28
J gene: TRBJ2-1
clone size: NA
D gene: NA
CDR3 DNA: TGTGCCAGCAGTTTTACTGGAAACTACAATGAGCAGTTCTTC
CDR3 protein: CASSFTGNYNEQFF

V gene: TRBV7-9
J gene: TRBJ2-7
clone size: NA
D gene: NA
CDR3 DNA: TGTGCCAGCAGCTTAGGGACAGTTGGCGAGCAGTACTTC
CDR3 protein: CASSLGTVGEQYF

V gene: TRBV14
J gene: TRBJ2-7
clone size: NA
D gene: NA
CDR3 DNA: TGTGCCAGCAGCCATAGGTCGGGGGGCAACGAGCAGTACTTC
CDR3 protein: CASSHRSGGNEQYF

V gene: TRBV2
J gene: TRBJ2-1
clone size: NA
D gene: NA
CDR3 DNA: TGTGCCAGCATGGGGAGACGTAAGTTCTTC
CDR3 protein: CASMGRRKFF

V gene: TRBV10-3
J gene: TRBJ2-7
clone size: NA
D gene: NA
CDR3 DNA: TGTGCCATCAGTGAGGGGTCGGGACCCTACGAGCAGTACTTC
CDR3 protein: CAISEGSGPYEQYF

V gene: TRBV13
J gene: TRBJ2-7
clone size: NA
D gene: TRBD2
CDR3 DNA: TGTGCCAGCAGCTCCGCAGGTAGCGGGAACTACGAGCAGTACTTC
CDR3 protein: CASSSAGSGNYEQYF

V gene: TRBV2
J gene: TRBJ1-5
clone size: NA
D gene: TRBD1
CDR3 DNA: TGTGCCAGCAGTGAAGAAAGGACAGGGGGATCCAATCAGCCCCAGCATTTT
CDR3 protein: CASSEERTGGSNQPQHF

V gene: TRBV5-1
J gene: TRBJ2-7
clone size: NA
D gene: NA
CDR3 DNA: TGCGCCAGCAGTTCCCAGGGTCGAAGCTCCTACGAGCAGTACTTC
CDR3 protein: CASSSQGRSSYEQYF

V gene: TRBV29-1
J gene: TRBJ2-7
clone size: NA
D gene: NA
CDR3 DNA: TGCAGCGTTGGACGGAGCTCCTACGAGCAGTACTTC
CDR3 protein: CSVGRSSYEQYF

V gene: TRBV11-3
J gene: TRBJ2-7
clone size: NA
D gene: TRBD1
CDR3 DNA: TGTGCCAGCAGCATCGGGACAGGGGGCGAGCAGTACTTC
CDR3 protein: CASSIGTGGEQYF

V gene: TRBV5-6
J gene: TRBJ1-1
clone size: NA
D gene: NA
CDR3 DNA: TGTGCCAGCAGCTGGGACCTCAAGAACACTGAAGCTTTCTTT
CDR3 protein: CASSWDLKNTEAFF

V gene: TRBV15
J gene: TRBJ2-3
clone size: NA
D gene: NA
CDR3 DNA: TGTGCCACCAGCACCCTGGGGACGGAAACAGATACGCAGTATTTT
CDR3 protein: CATSTLGTETDTQYF

V gene: TRBV5-1
J gene: TRBJ2-7
clone size: once
D gene: TRBD2
CDR3 DNA: TGCGCCAGCAGCTGGACTAGCGGGAGGTTCGAGCAGTACTTC
CDR3 protein: CASSWTSGRFEQYF

V gene: TRBV7-2
J gene: TRBJ2-1
clone size: NA
D gene: NA
CDR3 DNA: TGTGCCAGCAGCCGTGACGTCTACAATGAGCAGTTCTTC
CDR3 protein: CASSRDVYNEQFF

V gene: TRBV18
J gene: TRBJ2-7
clone size: NA
D gene: NA
CDR3 DNA: TGTGCCAGCTCACCCGAAAGGTCCCCCTACGAGCAGTACTTC
CDR3 protein: CASSPERSPYEQYF

V gene: TRBV7-9
J gene: TRBJ2-1
clone size: NA
D gene: TRBD2
CDR3 DNA: TGTGCCAGCAGCTTAGCGGGAGGGATTATCAATGAGCAGTTCTTC
CDR3 protein: CASSLAGGIINEQFF

V gene: TRBV29-1
J gene: TRBJ2-5
clone size: NA
D gene: NA
CDR3 DNA: TGCAGCGTTATACTACAGGTCCAAGAGACCCAGTACTTC
CDR3 protein: CSVILQVQETQYF

V gene: TRBV14
J gene: TRBJ2-7
clone size: NA
D gene: TRBD1
CDR3 DNA: TGTGCCAGCAGCCTTGTTACCGGGACAGACTACGAGCAGTACTTC
CDR3 protein: CASSLVTGTDYEQYF

V gene: TRBV19
J gene: TRBJ2-1
clone size: NA
D gene: TRBD1
CDR3 DNA: TGTGCCAGTAGTAATCTTTTGCGGGACGGGGACAGGGATCTGTTCTTC
CDR3 protein: CASSNLLRDGDRDLFF

V gene: TRBV7-9
J gene: TRBJ2-3
clone size: NA
D gene: NA
CDR3 DNA: TGTGCCAGCACCCCATCCTCCAGAAATACGCAGTATTTT
CDR3 protein: CASTPSSRNTQYF

V gene: TRBV27
J gene: TRBJ1-1
clone size: NA
D gene: NA
CDR3 DNA: TGTGCCAGCAGTCGTACGGGGGACACTGAAGCTTTCTTT
CDR3 protein: CASSRTGDTEAFF

V gene: TRBV6-5
J gene: TRBJ1-1
clone size: once
D gene: NA
CDR3 DNA: TGTGCCAGCAGCCACACAGGTGGTGATGAAGCTTTCTTT
CDR3 protein: CASSHTGGDEAFF

V gene: TRBV25-1
J gene: TRBJ2-2
clone size: NA
D gene: TRBD2
CDR3 DNA: TGTGCCAGCAGTGAGGCAACTAGCGGGACCAGGGAGCTGTTTTTT
CDR3 protein: CASSEATSGTRELFF

V gene: TRBV5-4
J gene: TRBJ2-3
clone size: NA
D gene: TRBD1
CDR3 DNA: TGTGCCAGCAGCTTGGTACCAAATACAGGGGCTCCCACAGATACGCAGTATTTT
CDR3 protein: CASSLVPNTGAPTDTQYF

V gene: TRBV7-3
J gene: TRBJ2-3
clone size: NA
D gene: NA
CDR3 DNA: TGTGCCAGCAGCTTCCTTGCGGGGAGAGCAGATACGCAGTATTTT
CDR3 protein: CASSFLAGRADTQYF

V gene: TRBV19
J gene: TRBJ2-3
clone size: NA
D gene: NA
CDR3 DNA: TGTGCCAGTAGGAGTCTGTCGAGCACAGATACGCAGTATTTT
CDR3 protein: CASRSLSSTDTQYF

V gene: TRBV7-8
J gene: TRBJ2-1
clone size: once
D gene: NA
CDR3 DNA: TGTGCCAGCAGCTTATCGGGGGATGGAGTGGTTATTGAGCAGTTCTTC
CDR3 protein: CASSLSGDGVVIEQFF

V gene: TRBV6-1
J gene: TRBJ2-1
clone size: NA
D gene: TRBD2
CDR3 DNA: TGTGCCAGCACCACAACCGGGAGGCTGTCGGATGAGCAGTTCTTC
CDR3 protein: CASTTTGRLSDEQFF